What follows describes a single T cell receptor beta chain. The antigen remains unidentified. Likely a read error: the CDR3 ends without its conserved phenylalanine or tryptophan. The data stem from a study of T cell repertoires in cytomegalovirus infection. For the study at large: Public TCR beta signatures were indicative of both CMV infection and a matching HLA type.

Findings and caveats of the study: Clonotypes of TCR beta that were HLA-C-restricted and CMV-specific dominated the ex vivo response. The cumulative frequency of public TCR beta families distinguished individuals who carried CMV together with the relevant HLA.

CDR1 and CDR2 from the germline V gene are DFQATT and SNEGSKA (reference sequence). With 1 base clipped from V and 0 bases from J, the junction kept 13 bases outside the gene matches. The CDR3 has 18 residues. TCRdb re-called the reads through MiXCR, storing one row per CDR3 protein. The sample records 80,000 to 130,000 distinct CDR3 sequences, about 25% being singletons. The sequenced material came from CD8+ T cells from PBMCs. The source is a human donor in good health (CMV status not recorded). Some clones in this sample may be carry-over from other donors' samples. This chain uses TRBV20-1 with TRBJ2-3, with 7 nucleotides matching TRBD2. CDR3 protein: CSARVRGGSTSSTDTQYS. The CDR3 DNA reads as TGCAGTGCTAGAGTTCGGGGCGGGAGCACTTCTAGCACAGATACGCAGTATTCT.